This T cell receptor beta chain was captured in a study of T cells in Graves' hyperthyroidism and ophthalmopathy (dated by TCRdb to the late 2010s). General notes on the study: A discovery cohort of about a hundred patients, 43 with Graves' ophthalmopathy and under 60 with stable Graves' hyperthyroidism, was used to find distinguishing TCR V-J signatures. Whether ophthalmopathy could be predicted prospectively was tested in an independent validation cohort made up of roughly 19 hyperthyroidism patients plus 17 patients who later progressed to ophthalmopathy. For training and testing, the 100 or so patients in the discovery cohort were randomly divided in a 7:3 ratio. In addition, the study compared T-cell repertoires in thyroid tissue and in blood from five or six Graves' hyperthyroidism patients. Following sampling, methimazole starting at 30 mg daily was given to hyperthyroidism patients, and high-dose intravenous methylprednisolone was given to ophthalmopathy patients. The paper reports TCR Vbeta CDR3 sequencing of some 140 peripheral blood samples: around 45 ophthalmopathy, under 85 hyperthyroidism and approximately 17 progressor patients.

The study excluded patients with uncontrolled infections, other autoimmune diseases, pregnancy or lactation. Diagnoses relied on clinical symptoms, serum thyroxine and TRAb, thyroid ultrasound and orbital computed tomography. Trizol reagent was used to extract total RNA, and RNA quality was then checked on an Agilent 2100 Bioanalyzer. Summary of the overall study and its limitations: Most expanded thyroid clonotypes (frequency above 0.001) were also found in blood, which suggests that blood repertoires may mirror thyroid immune responses. In cross-validation, a model built on a 13 V-J signature told ophthalmopathy apart from stable hyperthyroidism with 87.88% sensitivity and around 81% specificity, and in testing the same model reached 80%/75%. No statistical method was used to fix the sample size in advance, and group allocation was not hidden from the investigators. In validation, the model predicted progression to ophthalmopathy a median of 6.5 months before onset, with about 64% sensitivity and about 72% specificity.

About this clonotype itself: The target of this receptor is not known. This may stem from a read error, because a much larger clone lies one nucleotide away.

The TCR beta CDR3 regions were amplified from RNA transcripts. A first-round RT-PCR of the TCR CDR3 used the HTBI primer set with the Qiagen OneStep RT-PCR kit. Libraries were constructed in a second round of multiplex PCR, after which size selection and purification were carried out. Sequencing of the libraries was done on an Illumina HiSeq2000 using paired-end 100 bp reads. From the authors' description of their analysis: SOAPnuke was used to process the raw data, removing reads that contained adapters or uncalled bases, had a mean Phred below 15, or lacked an exact match to the constant primer or identifier. COPE v1.2.5 was used to merge the high-quality paired reads, and each unique nucleotide sequence was defined as a clonotype. Clonotypes were aligned to IMGT TRBV, TRBD and TRBJ reference segments using MiTCR v1.1. Analysis was restricted to V-J combinations with a frequency above 0.0001, which covered roughly 99% of repertoires. The TCS score was defined as the ratio of F50 (clonal expansion) to E x V (chaos), calculated using BLOSUM62-based TCRdist between CDR3 peptides within each V-J. Welch's t-statistics and random forest reduced fewer than 550 V-J features to roughly 13, which were used in a naive Bayes classifier (R e1071). Thyroid-blood repertoire similarity was quantified with the Morisita-Horn index. The public sequencing data were trimmed at Q25 with fastp and processed into clonotypes with MiXCR by TCRdb, which kept only in-frame beta chains. Each CDR3 protein appears once, grouped with its most common genes and DNA. None of the V and J calls come from the authors' own analysis; TCRdb made them. For this sample there are about 570,000 distinct CDR3 sequences; just over 45% appear just once. The top ten constitute roughly 20% of the sample.

Sequenced material: peripheral blood or thyroid tissue (not recorded which). The receptor was derived from an adult woman with Graves' disease, either hyperthyroidism or ophthalmopathy (not recorded which).

The nucleotides read TGTGCCAGCAGCCAAGATGGCGGCAGGAACACCGGGGAGCTGTTTTTT. Its translation reads: CASSQDGGRNTGELFF. The chain couples TRBV3-1 to TRBJ2-2; the D gene remains uncertain. V is clipped by 0 bases and J by 1 base, and the sequence between their germline boundaries is 9 bases long. The CDR3 contains 16 residues, cysteine and phenylalanine counted. The kept DNA is CDR3 alone, 48 bases in frame from the first base. According to the germline V gene (reference sequence), CDR1 reads LGHDT and CDR2 reads YNNKEL.